This T cell receptor (beta chain) was retrieved from a study of T cells in Graves' hyperthyroidism and ophthalmopathy. Notes on the study in general: By a 13 V-J model, ophthalmopathy was set apart from stable hyperthyroidism.

The V and J ends lost 5 bases and 5 bases, in that order; junction bases with no gene match: 12. Germline V CDR1 and CDR2: SGHAT, FQNNGV. This CDR3 is built from 17 residues. Details on this clonotype: Its antigen is unidentified.

Regions amplified from RNA transcripts were the TCR beta CDR3 regions. The HTBI primer set drove a first-round RT-PCR of the TCR CDR3. A single record per CDR3 protein comes from TCRdb applying MiXCR to the multiplex PCR reads. The table has about 690,000 distinct CDR3 sequences, 15% to 20% seen once. This chain links TRBV11-2 with TRBJ2-1, with TRBD2 matching 10 bases. The TCR sequence derives from a man aged 50-59 years with Graves' hyperthyroidism. What was sequenced was blood. The CDR3 is CASSPRTSGLHHNEQFF. For the CDR3, the DNA is TGTGCCAGCAGCCCCCGGACTAGCGGACTCCACCACAATGAGCAGTTCTTC.